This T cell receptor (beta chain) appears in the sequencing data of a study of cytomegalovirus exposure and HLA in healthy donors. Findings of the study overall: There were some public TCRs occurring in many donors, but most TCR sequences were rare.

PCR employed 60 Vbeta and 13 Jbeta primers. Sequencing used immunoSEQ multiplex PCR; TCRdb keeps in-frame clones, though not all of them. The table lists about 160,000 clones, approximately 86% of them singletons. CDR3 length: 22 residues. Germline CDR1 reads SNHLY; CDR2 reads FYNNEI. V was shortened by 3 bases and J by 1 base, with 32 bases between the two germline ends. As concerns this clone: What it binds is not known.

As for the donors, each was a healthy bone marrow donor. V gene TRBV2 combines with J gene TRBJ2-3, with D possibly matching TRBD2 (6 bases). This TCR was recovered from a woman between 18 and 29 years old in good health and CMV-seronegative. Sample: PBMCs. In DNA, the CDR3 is TGTGCCAGCAGTGACCCCCCCTCAGTGAAGTGGGAGGCCCCTATCGGCACAGATACGCAGTATTTT. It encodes CASSDPPSVKWEAPIGTDTQYF. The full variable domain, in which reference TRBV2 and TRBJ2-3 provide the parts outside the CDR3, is EPEVTQTPSHQVTQMGQEVILRCVPISNHLYFYWYRQILGQKVEFLVSFYNNEISEKSEIFDDQFSVERPDGSNFTLKIRSTKLEDSAMYFCASSDPPSVKWEAPIGTDTQYFGPGTRLTVL.